These 26 T cell receptor beta chains came from one sample sequenced in a study of T cells in Graves' hyperthyroidism and ophthalmopathy (dated 2019 in TCRdb). Receptors were amplified or captured by multiplex PCR. These reads were obtained on an Illumina HiSeq 2000. The TCR beta CDR3 regions were amplified from the RNA transcripts. The TCR CDR3 was subjected to a first round of RT-PCR using the HTBI primer set and the Qiagen OneStep RT-PCR kit. Clones were called with MiXCR by TCRdb after fastp trimmed the public reads at Q25, and only in-frame beta chains were retained. One record per CDR3 amino acid sequence lists the most common genes and DNA. The sample records under 750,000 distinct CDR3 sequences, around 20% of which are singletons. The top ten clones comprise approximately 15% of the sample. The sample comprised blood. These receptors originate from a woman in her fifties or sixties with Graves' hyperthyroidism that later progressed to Graves' ophthalmopathy.

This clonotype was found many times. This chain joins TRBV12-3 or TRBV12-4 and TRBJ2-5; TRBD2 is a possible D gene (5 bases). This CDR3 is built from 14 residues. With 7 bases removed from V and 1 base from J, the gap between germline ends came to 13 bases. The CDR3 sequence: CASTLTRGQETQYF. The CDR3 DNA reads TGTGCCAGCACGCTCACTCGGGGCCAAGAGACCCAGTACTTC.

The gene calls are TRBV19 and TRBJ1-2; possibly TRBD1 for D (6 bases). The CDR3 contains 14 residues. Trimming stripped 4 bases from V and 4 bases from J, with 13 bases between. Per the germline V gene, CDR1 is LNHDA and CDR2 is SQIVND (reference sequence). The CDR3 DNA is TGTGCCAGTAGTAGGCCGGGACAAATCTATGGCTACACCTTC. The encoded protein is CASSRPGQIYGYTF. The variable domain in full, completed from reference TRBV19 and TRBJ1-2, reads DGGITQSPKYLFRKEGQNVTLSCEQNLNHDAMYWYRQDPGQGLRLIYYSQIVNDFQKGDIAEGYSVSREKKESFPLTVTSAQKNPTAFYLCASSRPGQIYGYTFGSGTRLTVV.

There are many counts of this clonotype. This sequence joins TRBV18 and TRBJ1-1, with D perhaps matching TRBD1 (5 bases). This CDR3 has 15 amino acids. The germline CDR1 and CDR2 sequences are KGHSH and LQKENI. V lost 3 bases, J lost 4 bases, and 15 bases lay in between. This CDR3 reads CASSPLGVGSTEAFF. As DNA, the CDR3 is TGTGCCAGCTCACCTCTGGGGGTCGGGTCCACTGAAGCTTTCTTT.

The chain employs TRBV20-1 and TRBJ2-5, with 11 positions matching TRBD2. Germline V gene lookup returns CDR1 DFQATT and CDR2 SNEGSKA (reference sequence). This CDR3 is 15 amino acids long. Trimming took 6 bases from V and 1 from J; bases not matched to a gene: 7. CDR3 nucleotide sequence: TGCAGTGCGGTCACTAGCGGGGGCCTCCAAGAGACCCAGTACTTC. Translation gives CSAVTSGGLQETQYF.

This clonotype was counted a few times. The chain recombines TRBV7-9 with TRBJ2-3; 8 nucleotides match TRBD1. Trimming cost V 5 bases and J 1 base; bases outside gene matches: 11. Germline V gene data show CDR1 as SEHNR and CDR2 as FQNEAQ (reference sequence). The CDR3 has 17 residues. The CDR3 nucleotides are TGTGCCAGCAGCCCCGGGACAGGTGGATTGGGCACAGATACGCAGTATTTT. Encoded protein: CASSPGTGGLGTDTQYF.

This chain connects TRBV12-5 to TRBJ1-1; TRBD1 agrees at 9 bases. The CDR3 has 15 amino acids. Trimming took 6 bases from V and 3 from J; bases not matched to a gene: 8. The germline gives CDR1 LGHNT, CDR2 FRNRAP. Here the CDR3 reads CASGPLGQGYTEAFF. CDR3 DNA: TGTGCTAGTGGCCCCTTAGGACAGGGGTACACTGAAGCTTTCTTT.

Ten or more counts support this clonotype. The genes are TRBV27 and TRBJ2-3; TRBD1 matches 9 bases. The germline gives CDR1 MNHEY, CDR2 SMNVEV (reference sequence). J was trimmed by 3 bases and V by 5 bases; bases with no gene match: 9. The CDR3 has 16 amino acids. The CDR3 here is CASSPRTGVRTDTQYF. CDR3 nucleotides: TGTGCCAGCAGTCCTAGGACAGGGGTTCGAACAGATACGCAGTATTTT.

This clonotype was counted many times. The chain joins TRBV3-1 to TRBJ1-1; D ambiguous. Germline lookup yields CDR1 LGHDT and CDR2 YNNKEL (reference sequence). Trimming stripped 0 bases from V and 0 bases from J, with 8 bases between. The CDR3 spans 15 residues. The CDR3 coding sequence is TGTGCCAGCAGCCAAGACTGGCAGATGAACACTGAAGCTTTCTTT. This sequence encodes CASSQDWQMNTEAFF.

In this sample, this clonotype turned up many times. This sequence joins TRBV18 and TRBJ2-7, with D maybe TRBD1 (5 bases). CDR1 is KGHSH and CDR2 is LQKENI in the germline V gene. The CDR3 spans 16 residues. V shed 0 bases and J shed 2 bases, with 14 bases lying between them. CDR3: CASSPPTADGPYEQYF. Written as DNA, the CDR3 is TGTGCCAGCTCACCACCGACAGCCGACGGACCCTACGAGCAGTACTTC.

The chain carries TRBV3-1 and TRBJ1-4; D is uncertain. Germline CDR1 LGHDT, CDR2 YNNKEL (reference sequence). V lost 0 bases to trimming and J lost 5 bases, with 16 bases between them. CDR3 size: 17 residues. CDR3 nucleotides: TGTGCCAGCAGCCAAGATCTTTCGGCAGTAGTGAATGAAAAACTGTTTTTT. Protein sequence: CASSQDLSAVVNEKLFF.

This clonotype was seen a few times. J is TRBJ1-2 and V is TRBV10-1, with D possibly being TRBD1 (6 bases). The length of the CDR3 is 13 residues. V was cut by 0 bases and J by 6 bases, with 8 bases left in between. Germline CDR1 and CDR2: WNHNN and SYGVQD (reference sequence). CDR3 DNA sequence: TGCGCCAGCAGTGAGTCCCAGGGGAATGGCTACACCTTC. This translates into CASSESQGNGYTF.

Ten or more counts support this clonotype. The rearrangement uses TRBV11-3 and TRBJ2-1; TRBD1 or TRBD2 may be the D gene (5 bases each). The ends were cut back, 5 bases at V and 0 bases at J, with 11 bases in the middle. Germline lookup yields CDR1 SGHNT and CDR2 YENEEA. The CDR3 runs to 15 residues. The CDR3 protein is CASSPSGASYNEQFF. DNA of the CDR3: TGTGCCAGCAGCCCCTCCGGGGCCTCCTACAATGAGCAGTTCTTC.

The table lists this clonotype with a count of one. The chain uses TRBV5-1 and TRBJ2-4; perhaps TRBD1 as D (5 bases). The length of the CDR3 is 16 residues. Germline loops: CDR1 SGHRS, CDR2 YFSETQ. Trimming left V 4 bases short and J 0 bases short, with 14 bases between. This CDR3 is CASSPRESIAKNIQYF. CDR3 in DNA: TGCGCCAGCAGCCCCAGGGAATCTATAGCCAAAAACATTCAGTACTTC.

The CDR3 loop is CASSRSQGSHNEQFF. The CDR3 DNA reads TGTGCCAGCAGCCGTTCGCAGGGTAGCCACAATGAGCAGTTCTTC. The chain employs TRBV6-1 and TRBJ2-1; perhaps TRBD1 as D (5 bases). V gave up 6 bases and J gave up 5 bases, with 17 bases separating them. In germline, CDR1 is MNHNS, CDR2 SASEGT. There are 15 residues in the CDR3.

CDR3 loop: CSARGIHTNTEAFF. The DNA of the CDR3 is TGCAGTGCTAGGGGCATACACACGAACACTGAAGCTTTCTTT. The gene calls are TRBV20-1 and TRBJ1-1; D is undetermined. There are 14 residues in the CDR3. V was clipped by 3 bases and J by 1 base, with 12 bases between them. The germline V gene has CDR1 DFQATT and CDR2 SNEGSKA (reference sequence).

The table lists this clonotype with many counts. The chain employs TRBV5-1 and TRBJ2-3; 12 bases align to TRBD2. The CDR3 is 17 residues long. With 4 bases clipped from V and 0 bases from J, the junction kept 6 bases outside the gene matches. Germline V CDR1 and CDR2: SGHRS, YFSETQ. CDR3 DNA: TGCGCCAGCAGCCCGCGACTAGCGGGGGCTAGCACAGATACGCAGTATTTT. Translating gives CASSPRLAGASTDTQYF.

This clonotype appeared a few times. V and J are TRBV7-3 and TRBJ2-1; 9 positions agree with TRBD2. Per germline, CDR1 SGHTA and CDR2 FQGTGA. The CDR3 has 14 residues. V was clipped by 1 base and J by 10 bases; unmatched bases: 5. The CDR3 DNA is TGTGCCAGCAGCTTAATAGGGCTAGCGGGGGAGCAGTTCTTC. It encodes CASSLIGLAGEQFF.

The rearrangement uses TRBV20-1 and TRBJ1-1; D gene uncertain. Trimming removed 3 bases at V and 0 bases at J, with 14 bases between. The CDR3 loop spans 15 amino acids. In germline, CDR1 is DFQATT, CDR2 SNEGSKA (reference sequence). CDR3 nucleotide sequence: TGCAGTGCTAGGGATCAGGTCTTTGTGAACACTGAAGCTTTCTTT. It is translated as CSARDQVFVNTEAFF.

The rearrangement joins TRBV4-2 to TRBJ2-3, with 10 nucleotides matching TRBD2. Germline V gene lookup returns CDR1 LGHNA and CDR2 YNFKEQ. This CDR3 has 14 residues. V was pared by 4 bases and J by 5 bases, with 3 bases of the junction left unmatched. This chain's CDR3 is CASSLGTSVDTQYF. The CDR3 nucleotides are TGTGCCAGCAGCCTCGGGACTAGCGTAGATACGCAGTATTTT.

This clonotype was detected many times. The chain uses TRBV5-1 and TRBJ1-1, with D uncertain. This CDR3 contains 14 residues. Looked up from germline, CDR1 is SGHRS and CDR2 is YFSETQ. V lost 0 bases to trimming and J lost 3 bases, with 9 bases between them. Written as DNA, the CDR3 is TGCGCCAGCAGCTTGGACAGACCGGACACTGAAGCTTTCTTT. Residues: CASSLDRPDTEAFF.

The chain couples TRBV7-9 to TRBJ2-5, with a weak D call TRBD1 (6 bases). CDR3 length equals 12 residues. CDR1 is SEHNR and CDR2 is FQNEAQ in the germline V gene (reference sequence). V was shortened by 5 bases and J by 13 bases, with 17 bases between the two germline ends. Here the CDR3 reads CASSETGYNMYF. CDR3 in DNA: TGTGCCAGCAGCGAAACAGGGTATAATATGTACTTC.

This clonotype was picked up many times. J is TRBJ1-5 and V is TRBV30, with 7 bases matching TRBD1. Germline-derived CDR1 and CDR2 are GTSNPN and SVGIG (reference sequence). Losses at the gene ends were 5 bases for V and 4 bases for J; bases not matched to a gene: 5. The CDR3 runs 13 residues. CDR3 protein: CAWAGTENQPQHF. The CDR3 region has the DNA TGTGCCTGGGCCGGGACAGAGAATCAGCCCCAGCATTTT.

This clonotype was recorded many times. The chain carries TRBV7-9 and TRBJ1-5; no clear D. In germline, CDR1 is SEHNR, CDR2 FQNEAQ (reference sequence). With 7 bases removed from V and 0 bases from J, the gap between germline ends came to 10 bases. The CDR3 loop spans 14 amino acids. CDR3 sequence reads: CASTPGNSNQPQHF. The CDR3 coding sequence is TGTGCCAGCACCCCGGGAAATAGCAATCAGCCCCAGCATTTT.

This clonotype has at least ten counts. The chain is built from TRBV5-6 and TRBJ2-1, with a weak D call TRBD1 (5 bases). CDR1 and CDR2 from the germline V gene are SGHDT and YYEEEE. The CDR3 is 12 residues long. V lost 3 bases, J lost 4 bases, and 5 bases lay in between. The CDR3 is CASSSGYNEQFF. The DNA for the CDR3 is TGTGCCAGCAGCTCAGGGTACAATGAGCAGTTCTTC. The whole variable domain, remainder taken from reference TRBV5-6 and TRBJ2-1, is DAGVTQSPTHLIKTRGQQVTLRCSPKSGHDTVSWYQQALGQGPQFIFQYYEEEERQRGNFPDRFSGHQFPNYSSELNVNALLLGDSALYLCASSSGYNEQFFGPGTRLTVL.

The J gene is TRBJ2-7, the V gene TRBV29-1; possible D gene TRBD1, 5 bases. V was trimmed by 5 bases and J by 0 bases, leaving 14 bases between them. Germline V gene lookup returns CDR1 SQVTM and CDR2 ANQGSEA. The CDR3 runs 14 residues. Written as DNA, the CDR3 is TGCAGCGTTCTTCCGGACACTTCCTCCTACGAGCAGTACTTC. Protein: CSVLPDTSSYEQYF.

The chain employs TRBV6-2 or TRBV6-3 and TRBJ1-1, with D maybe TRBD1 (6 bases). Germline CDR1 and CDR2: MNHEY and SVGEGT. The length of the CDR3 is 16 residues. V gave up 4 bases and J gave up 3 bases, with 18 bases separating them. CDR3 sequence reads: CASSSQGRGDDTEAFF. The CDR3 DNA reads as TGTGCCAGCAGTTCTCAGGGCAGGGGAGACGACACTGAAGCTTTCTTT.